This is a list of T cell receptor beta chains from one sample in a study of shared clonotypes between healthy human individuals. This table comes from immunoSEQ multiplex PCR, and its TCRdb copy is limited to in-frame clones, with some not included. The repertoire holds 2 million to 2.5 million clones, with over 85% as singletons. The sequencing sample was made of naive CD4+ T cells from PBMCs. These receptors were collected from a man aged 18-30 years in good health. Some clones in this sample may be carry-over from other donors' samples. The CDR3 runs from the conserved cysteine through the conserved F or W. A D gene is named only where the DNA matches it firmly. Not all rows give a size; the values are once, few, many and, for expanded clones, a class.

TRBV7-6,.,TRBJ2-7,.,CASSPSYEQYF,TGTGCCAGCAGCCCCTCCTACGAGCAGTACTTC
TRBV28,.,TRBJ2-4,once,CASSDSGGAKNIQYF,TGTGCCAGCAGTGACTCGGGGGGCGCCAAAAACATTCAGTACTTC
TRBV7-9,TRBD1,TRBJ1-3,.,CASSSQQGFGNTIYF,TGTGCCAGCAGCTCCCAACAGGGGTTTGGAAACACCATATATTTT
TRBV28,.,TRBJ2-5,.,CASSFTLQGTEETQYF,TGTGCCAGCAGTTTTACCCTCCAGGGGACCGAAGAGACCCAGTACTTC
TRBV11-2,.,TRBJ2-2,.,CASNGINTGELFF,TGTGCCAGCAACGGGATAAACACCGGGGAGCTGTTTTTT
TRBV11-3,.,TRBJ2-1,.,CASSLVRGRGEQFF,TGTGCCAGCAGCTTAGTGCGGGGGCGCGGTGAGCAGTTCTTC
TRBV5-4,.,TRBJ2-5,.,CASRGTPLQETQYF,TGTGCCAGCAGAGGGACCCCCCTCCAAGAGACCCAGTACTTC
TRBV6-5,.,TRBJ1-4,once,CASSRTNGEKLFF,TGTGCCAGCAGTAGGACCAATGGGGAAAAACTGTTTTTT
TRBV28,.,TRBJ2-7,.,CASSAGQYSEQYF,TGTGCCAGCAGCGCGGGACAGTATTCAGAGCAGTACTTC
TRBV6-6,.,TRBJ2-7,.,CASRGTTGYSYEQYF,TGTGCCAGCAGGGGAACGACAGGCTACTCCTACGAGCAGTACTTC
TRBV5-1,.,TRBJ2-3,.,CASSLAQSSTDTQYF,TGCGCCAGCAGCTTGGCCCAGTCTAGCACAGATACGCAGTATTTT
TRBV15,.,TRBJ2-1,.,CATSGERSYNEQFF,TGTGCCACCAGCGGTGAGCGGTCCTACAATGAGCAGTTCTTC
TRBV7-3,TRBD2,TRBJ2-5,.,CASSLGVGLALETQYF,TGTGCCAGCAGCTTAGGAGTGGGACTAGCGTTGGAGACCCAGTACTTC
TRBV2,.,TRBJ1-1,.,CASRPDRGGGTEAFF,TGTGCCAGCAGGCCAGATAGGGGAGGAGGCACTGAAGCTTTCTTT
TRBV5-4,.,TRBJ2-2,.,CASSLEVLGELFF,TGTGCCAGCAGCTTGGAGGTCCTCGGGGAGCTGTTTTTT
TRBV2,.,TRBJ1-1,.,CASSNRETAFF,TGTGCCAGCAGTAACAGAGAGACGGCTTTCTTT
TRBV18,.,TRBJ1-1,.,CASSPMLQRVNTEAFF,TGTGCCAGCTCACCCATGTTACAGAGGGTCAACACTGAAGCTTTCTTT
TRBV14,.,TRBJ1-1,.,CASSHLGGTNTEAFF,TGTGCCAGCAGCCATCTTGGGGGAACGAACACTGAAGCTTTCTTT
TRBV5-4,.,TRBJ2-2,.,CASSPNNRAPELFF,TGTGCCAGCAGCCCCAATAACCGGGCCCCTGAGCTGTTTTTT
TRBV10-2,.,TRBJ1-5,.,CASSDWGGANQPQHF,TGCGCCAGCAGTGATTGGGGGGGGGCGAATCAGCCCCAGCATTTT